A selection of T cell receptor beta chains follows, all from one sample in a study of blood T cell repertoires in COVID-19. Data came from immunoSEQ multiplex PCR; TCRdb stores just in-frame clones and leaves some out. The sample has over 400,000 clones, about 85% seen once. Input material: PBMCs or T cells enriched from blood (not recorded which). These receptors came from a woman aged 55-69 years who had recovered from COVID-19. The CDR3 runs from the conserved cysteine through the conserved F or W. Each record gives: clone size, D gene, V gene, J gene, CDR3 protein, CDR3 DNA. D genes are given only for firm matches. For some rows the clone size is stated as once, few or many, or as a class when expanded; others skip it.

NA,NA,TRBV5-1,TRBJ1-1,CASSLARLQINTEAFF,TGCGCCAGCAGCTTGGCCCGCTTACAAATAAACACTGAAGCTTTCTTT
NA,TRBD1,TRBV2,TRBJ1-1,CASIGPPGGMAEAFF,TGTGCCAGCATCGGACCTCCAGGGGGAATGGCTGAAGCTTTCTTT
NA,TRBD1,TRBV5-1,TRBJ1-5,CASSLGQGDNQPQHF,TGCGCCAGCAGCTTGGGACAGGGGGACAATCAGCCCCAGCATTTT
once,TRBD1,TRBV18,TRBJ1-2,CASSPPEGTGRGYTF,TGTGCCAGCTCACCACCGGAAGGGACAGGAAGGGGCTACACCTTC
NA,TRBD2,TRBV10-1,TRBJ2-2,CASSGTRDGELFF,TGCGCCAGCAGTGGGACTAGAGACGGGGAGCTGTTTTTT
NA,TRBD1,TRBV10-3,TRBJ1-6,CAISPGTGVGSPLHF,TGTGCCATCAGCCCCGGGACAGGGGTTGGTTCACCCCTCCACTTT
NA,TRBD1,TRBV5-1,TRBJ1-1,CASSQQGPPNTEAFF,TGCGCCAGCAGCCAACAGGGGCCCCCTAACACTGAAGCTTTCTTT
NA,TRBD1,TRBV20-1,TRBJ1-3,CSARTGAAIYF,TGCAGTGCCCGGACAGGGGCGGCCATATATTTT
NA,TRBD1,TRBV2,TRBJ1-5,CASSAGQGGQPQHF,TGTGCCAGCAGTGCGGGACAGGGTGGTCAGCCCCAGCATTTT
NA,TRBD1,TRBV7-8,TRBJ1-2,CASSLDRARQGGTNYGYTF,TGTGCCAGCAGCTTAGATCGGGCCCGACAGGGCGGGACTAACTATGGCTACACCTTC
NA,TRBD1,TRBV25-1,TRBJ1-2,CASSEWDRNYGYTF,TGTGCCAGCAGTGAATGGGACAGGAACTATGGCTACACCTTC
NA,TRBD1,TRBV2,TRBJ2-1,CASSGGDRATGEQFF,TGTGCCAGCAGTGGGGGAGACAGGGCCACCGGTGAGCAGTTCTTC
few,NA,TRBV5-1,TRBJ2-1,CASSLQGYNEQFF,TGCGCCAGCAGCTTACAGGGCTACAATGAGCAGTTCTTC
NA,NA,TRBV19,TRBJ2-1,CASTNYNEQFF,TGTGCCAGTACCAATTACAATGAGCAGTTCTTC
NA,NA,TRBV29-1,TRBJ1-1,CSVVATEAFF,TGCAGCGTAGTGGCCACTGAAGCTTTCTTT
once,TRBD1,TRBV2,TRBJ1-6,CASSEVTGDNSPLHF,TGTGCCAGCAGTGAAGTCACAGGGGATAATTCACCCCTCCACTTT
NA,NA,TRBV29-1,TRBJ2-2,CSVGTNTGELFF,TGCAGCGTCGGGACGAACACCGGGGAGCTGTTTTTT
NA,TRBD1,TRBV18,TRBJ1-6,CASSPYRGNNSPLHF,TGTGCCAGCTCACCATACAGGGGAAATAATTCACCCCTCCACTTT
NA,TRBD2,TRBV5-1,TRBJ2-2,CASSLGLASTGELFF,TGCGCCAGCAGCTTGGGACTAGCCAGCACCGGGGAGCTGTTTTTT
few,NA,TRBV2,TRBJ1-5,CASTRGDQPQHF,TGTGCCAGCACCAGGGGAGATCAGCCCCAGCATTTT
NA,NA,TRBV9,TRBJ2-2,CASSVGGLTGELFF,TGTGCCAGCAGCGTAGGAGGGCTCACCGGGGAGCTGTTTTTT
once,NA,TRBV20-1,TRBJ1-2,CSAGGTRNGYTF,TGCAGTGCTGGTGGGACTCGGAATGGCTACACCTTC
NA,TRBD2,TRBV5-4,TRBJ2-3,CASSATSGGTDTQYF,TGTGCCAGCAGCGCGACTAGCGGGGGAACAGATACGCAGTATTTT
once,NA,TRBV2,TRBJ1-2,CASSDNGIGGYGYTF,TGTGCCAGCAGTGATAACGGGATAGGAGGGTATGGCTACACCTTC
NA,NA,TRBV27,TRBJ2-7,CASSLSSRYEQYF,TGTGCCAGCAGTTTATCATCTCGCTACGAGCAGTACTTC
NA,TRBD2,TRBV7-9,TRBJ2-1,CASSLGPPLAGKDNEQFF,TGTGCCAGCAGCTTAGGGCCCCCGCTAGCGGGGAAAGACAATGAGCAGTTCTTC
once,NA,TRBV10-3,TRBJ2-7,CAISELRTLYEQYF,TGTGCCATCAGTGAGTTGCGGACACTTTACGAGCAGTACTTC
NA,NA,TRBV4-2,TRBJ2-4,CASSPSDLLAKNIQYF,TGTGCCAGCAGCCCCTCGGACTTACTAGCCAAAAACATTCAGTACTTC